The 20 T cell receptor beta chains presented below share a single source sample, sequenced in a study of T cells in Graves' hyperthyroidism and ophthalmopathy. RNA transcripts gave rise to amplified TCR beta CDR3 regions. The HTBI primer set drove a first-round RT-PCR of the TCR CDR3. TCRdb processed the multiplex PCR reads anew with MiXCR; each CDR3 protein has one entry. The sample consists of 550,000 to 650,000 distinct CDR3 sequences, approximately 14% of them appearing once. Sequencing was carried out using blood. Receptors originate from a woman between 40 and 50 years old with Graves' hyperthyroidism.

This chain links TRBV18 with TRBJ2-2, with TRBD2 matching 9 bases. With V trimmed by 2 bases and J by 7 bases, 14 bases remained unmatched. The CDR3 is made up of 18 amino acids. Per the germline V gene, CDR1 is KGHSH and CDR2 is LQKENI. CDR3 in amino acids: CASSPRSLLAGDVGELFF. The CDR3 nucleotides read TGTGCCAGCTCACCAAGGTCCCTCTTAGCGGGAGACGTCGGGGAGCTGTTTTTT.

This clonotype has ten or more counts. The CDR3 coding sequence is TGTGCCAGCAGTTACCTCGGGACAGGGGCGCTTGTTTCTCAGACCCAGTACTTC. Residues: CASSYLGTGALVSQTQYF. The rearrangement joins TRBV6-2 or TRBV6-3 to TRBJ2-5; 10 bases match TRBD1. Trimming cost V 2 bases and J 6 bases; bases outside gene matches: 15. This CDR3 contains 18 residues. The germline gives CDR1 MNHEY, CDR2 SVGEGT.

There are many counts of this clonotype. The chain links TRBV5-1 to TRBJ1-2, with D possibly matching TRBD1 (5 bases). Trimming stripped 1 base from V and 5 bases from J, with 15 bases between. From germline, CDR1 is SGHRS and CDR2 YFSETQ. The CDR3 is 15 residues long. CDR3 region: CASSLRPGTQYGYTF. DNA for the CDR3: TGCGCCAGCAGCTTGAGACCCGGGACCCAGTATGGCTACACCTTC. Complete variable domain (other parts from reference TRBV5-1 and TRBJ1-2): KAGVTQTPRYLIKTRGQQVTLSCSPISGHRSVSWYQQTPGQGLQFLFEYFSETQRNKGNFPGRFSGRQFSNSRSEMNVSTLELGDSALYLCASSLRPGTQYGYTFGSGTRLTVV.

This clonotype was seen ten or more times. V and J are TRBV30 and TRBJ2-2; either TRBD1 or TRBD2 may fit D (5 bases each). Trimming stripped 4 bases from V and 1 base from J, with 7 bases between. The CDR3 loop spans 13 amino acids. Per germline, CDR1 GTSNPN and CDR2 SVGIG (reference sequence). CDR3: CAWNGGNTGELFF. The CDR3 nucleotides read TGTGCCTGGAATGGGGGGAACACCGGGGAGCTGTTTTTT.

In its sample, this clonotype was seen many times. The gene calls are TRBV30 and TRBJ1-1, with D perhaps matching TRBD1 (5 bases). CDR1 and CDR2 from the germline V gene are GTSNPN and SVGIG (reference sequence). The V end lost 8 bases, the J end lost 2 bases, and 15 bases lay between the germline ends. The CDR3 spans 13 residues. Here the CDR3 DNA reads TGTGCCGGACAAGAGCAGGGAAACACTGAAGCTTTCTTT. Protein: CAGQEQGNTEAFF. Based on the CDR3 plus reference TRBV30 and TRBJ1-1, the full variable domain is SQTIHQWPATLVQPVGSPLSLECTVEGTSNPNLYWYRQAAGRGLQLLFYSVGIGQISSEVPQNLSASRPQDRQFILSSKKLLLSDSGFYLCAGQEQGNTEAFFGQGTRLTVV.

A word on this clonotype: This could be a read error, since a much larger clone is one nucleotide away. The V gene is TRBV3-1, the J gene TRBJ2-7; possibly TRBD2 for D (5 bases). Germline CDR1 reads LGHDT; CDR2 reads YNNKEL (reference sequence). CDR3 length: 13 amino acids. CDR3 region: CANSPLAGAEQYF. The DNA for the CDR3 is TGTGCCAACAGCCCACTGGCGGGTGCCGAGCAGTACTTC.

The chain employs TRBV18 and TRBJ1-5, with TRBD1 matching 7 bases. Germline CDR1 and CDR2: KGHSH and LQKENI. J lost 0 bases, V lost 4 bases, and 21 bases had no gene match. The CDR3 length is 21 residues. CDR3 coding DNA: TGTGCCAGCTCACTCTGGCGAATTCCGGGACAGCTTTCTCTTAGCAATCAGCCCCAGCATTTT. Residues: CASSLWRIPGQLSLSNQPQHF.

This clonotype has at least ten counts. J is TRBJ2-3 and V is TRBV5-1; tentatively, D is TRBD2 (5 bases). V was clipped by 0 bases and J by 4 bases, with 12 bases between them. Germline values: CDR1 SGHRS, CDR2 YFSETQ. The CDR3 contains 15 residues. CDR3 residues: CASSLDGIGADTQYF. The CDR3 DNA sequence: TGCGCCAGCAGCTTGGACGGGATCGGGGCAGATACGCAGTATTTT.

Points on this clonotype: Compared with germline, one end of the junction differs, possibly owing to a read error. The CDR3 is CASSLGLPLYNEQLF. In DNA form, the CDR3 reads TGTGCCAGCAGTTTGGGACTGCCGTTGTACAATGAGCAGCTCTTC. This chain connects TRBV28 to TRBJ2-1, with TRBD2 as a possible D gene (6 bases). Germline CDR1 reads MDHEN; CDR2 reads SYDVKM. The CDR3 runs to 15 residues. Together with reference TRBV28 and TRBJ2-1, the CDR3 gives the full variable domain: DVKVTQSSRYLVKRTGEKVFLECVQDMDHENMFWYRQDPGLGLRLIYFSYDVKMKEKGDIPEGYSVSREKKERFSLILESASTNQTSMYLCASSLGLPLYNEQLFGPGTRLTVL.

This rearrangement joins TRBV4-1 to TRBJ2-2; D possibly uses TRBD1 or TRBD2 (5 bases each). The V end was cut by 1 base, the J end by 8 bases, with 11 bases between. The CDR3 totals 14 residues. In germline, CDR1 is MGHRA, CDR2 YSYEKL. The CDR3 protein is CASSQGGVSGELFF. In DNA form, the CDR3 reads TGCGCCAGCAGCCAAGGAGGGGTTAGTGGGGAGCTGTTTTTT.

This clonotype was picked up a small number of times. J is TRBJ2-3 and V is TRBV2; the match to TRBD2 covers 8 bases. Unmatched junction bases numbered 4, after V lost 8 bases and J lost 0 bases. CDR1 and CDR2 from the germline V gene are SNHLY and FYNNEI. CDR3 length: 14 residues. The CDR3 DNA reads TGTGCCAGCCTTCCTAGCGGGAGCACAGATACGCAGTATTTT. This sequence encodes CASLPSGSTDTQYF.

This clonotype was detected many times. This rearrangement joins TRBV12-3 or TRBV12-4 to TRBJ1-2; 9 nucleotides line up with TRBD1. The trim removed 2 bases at V and 5 bases at J, leaving 9 bases unmatched. The CDR3 runs to 16 residues. CDR3 amino acids: CASSLTPTGGKYGYTF. The CDR3, as DNA: TGTGCCAGCAGTTTAACCCCGACAGGGGGGAAATATGGCTACACCTTC.

To note about this clonotype: This may come from a read error, since a much larger clone is one base off. The chain joins TRBV2 to TRBJ1-5, with 9 bases that match TRBD1. V was pared by 6 bases and J by 7 bases, with 10 bases of the junction left unmatched. The CDR3 totals 15 residues. Germline CDR1 and CDR2: SNHLY and FYNNEI. The CDR3 here is CASRGDRAKGQPQHF. The CDR3 DNA sequence: TGTGCCAGCAGGGGGGACAGGGCCAAAGGGCAGCCCCAGCATTTT.

The genes are TRBV7-9 and TRBJ2-1; no clear D. The CDR3 contains 9 residues. Between the trimmed V and J ends, which lost 4 bases and 13 bases, there was a span of 5 bases. Germline CDR1 SEHNR, CDR2 FQNEAQ (reference sequence). This chain's CDR3 is CASSSSQFF. CDR3 DNA sequence: TGTGCCAGCAGCTCCTCTCAGTTCTTC. Full variable domain (rest looked up from reference TRBV7-9 and TRBJ2-1): DTGVSQNPRHKITKRGQNVTFRCDPISEHNRLYWYRQTLGQGPEFLTYFQNEAQLEKSRLLSDRFSAERPKGSFSTLEIQRTEQGDSAMYLCASSSSQFFGPGTRLTVL.

This clonotype was observed at least ten times. The V and J genes are TRBV2 and TRBJ1-5; 7 nucleotides line up with TRBD1. This CDR3 region has 15 residues. V lost 5 bases, J lost 7 bases, and 11 bases stayed unmatched. Per germline, CDR1 SNHLY and CDR2 FYNNEI. The CDR3 protein is CASSPTEGARQPQHF. CDR3 bases: TGTGCCAGCAGTCCCACTGAGGGGGCGAGGCAGCCCCAGCATTTT. Together with reference TRBV2 and TRBJ1-5, the CDR3 gives the full variable domain: EPEVTQTPSHQVTQMGQEVILRCVPISNHLYFYWYRQILGQKVEFLVSFYNNEISEKSEIFDDQFSVERPDGSNFTLKIRSTKLEDSAMYFCASSPTEGARQPQHFGDGTRLSIL.

This clonotype was recorded many times. The chain links TRBV28 to TRBJ2-5, with TRBD1 matching 10 bases. The CDR3 is 15 amino acids. The V and J ends lost 6 bases and 5 bases, in that order; junction bases with no gene match: 9. Germline V gene lookup returns CDR1 MDHEN and CDR2 SYDVKM. The CDR3: CASRGGQGKRETQYF. Written as DNA, the CDR3 is TGTGCCAGCAGGGGGGGACAGGGGAAGAGGGAGACCCAGTACTTC.

This clonotype was counted ten times or more. This chain connects TRBV3-1 to TRBJ2-5; D may be TRBD1 (6 bases). V was shortened by 6 bases and J by 5 bases, with 19 bases between the two germline ends. The CDR3 has 15 amino acids. The germline CDR1 and CDR2 sequences are LGHDT and YNNKEL (reference sequence). The CDR3: CASRGSGARFETQYF. CDR3 nucleotides: TGTGCCAGCAGGGGATCAGGGGCTCGATTTGAGACCCAGTACTTC.

In its sample, this clonotype was seen many times. The chain is built from TRBV6-1 and TRBJ2-5; D may correspond to TRBD1 or TRBD2 (5 bases each). The CDR3 length is 14 residues. V was trimmed by 7 bases and J by 5 bases, leaving 17 bases between them. Per the germline V gene, CDR1 is MNHNS and CDR2 is SASEGT. The CDR3 sequence is CASTINVGDETQYF. In DNA, the CDR3 is TGTGCCAGCACCATTAATGTTGGGGACGAGACCCAGTACTTC.

This clonotype was seen only a few times. The chain joins TRBV20-1 to TRBJ2-7; D remains unclear. Looked up from germline, CDR1 is DFQATT and CDR2 is SNEGSKA (reference sequence). The CDR3 length is 14 residues. Trimming pared 4 bases from V and 1 base from J, leaving 14 bases between. CDR3 protein: CSATPNSLSYEQYF. The DNA for the CDR3 is TGCAGTGCTACTCCAAACAGTCTATCCTACGAGCAGTACTTC.

The chain couples TRBV29-1 to TRBJ2-1; 15 bases align to TRBD2. Germline lookup yields CDR1 SQVTM and CDR2 ANQGSEA. This CDR3 spans 16 amino acids. Trimming took 4 bases from V and 7 from J; bases not matched to a gene: 8. CDR3 nucleotide sequence: TGCAGCGTTGGCGGGACTAGCGGGAGGAATGGTAATGAGCAGTTCTTC. Protein product: CSVGGTSGRNGNEQFF.